What follows are 10 T cell receptor beta chains derived from one specimen sequenced in a study of T cell responses to AZD1222 COVID-19 vaccine. Using immunoSEQ multiplex PCR, the repertoire was profiled, and TCRdb retains in-frame clones only, with some absent. The sample contains just over 90,000 clones, 85% to 90% of which appear only once. Source: peripheral blood, taken 28 days after the second AZD1222 dose. These receptors all stem from an adult who received the AZD1222 COVID-19 vaccine.

About this clone itself: Other DNA sequences in this specimen translate into the identical CDR3. The chain employs TRBV5-1 and TRBJ1-4; no definite D call. The CDR3 is 13 residues long. Germline assignment: CDR1 SGHRS and CDR2 YFSETQ. Deletions cut 5 bases from V and 0 bases from J, with 5 bases between. For the CDR3, the DNA is TGCGCCAGCAGGACTGCAACTAATGAAAAACTGTTTTTT. Encoded protein: CASRTATNEKLFF. The full variable domain, in which reference TRBV5-1 and TRBJ1-4 provide the parts outside the CDR3, is KAGVTQTPRYLIKTRGQQVTLSCSPISGHRSVSWYQQTPGQGLQFLFEYFSETQRNKGNFPGRFSGRQFSNSRSEMNVSTLELGDSALYLCASRTATNEKLFFGSGTQLSVL.

This clone was detected once. This CDR3 is CASSYSTGGGQPQHF. CDR3 nucleotide sequence: TGTGCCAGCAGTTACTCGACAGGGGGCGGTCAGCCCCAGCATTTT. The chain uses TRBV6-2 or TRBV6-3 and TRBJ1-5, with 10 bases aligning to TRBD1. The CDR3 extends over 15 amino acids. The germline V gene has CDR1 MNHEY and CDR2 SVGEGT. V gave up 0 bases and J gave up 6 bases; unmatched junction bases: 2.

This clone is labeled medium-sized. As DNA, the CDR3 is TGTGCCAGCACCCGGGCGGGAGAGGCCGGGGAGCTGTTTTTT. Its translation: CASTRAGEAGELFF. The chain employs TRBV6-5 and TRBJ2-2; TRBD2 aligns across 7 bases. The germline CDR1 and CDR2 sequences are MNHEY and SVGAGI. The CDR3 totals 14 residues. The trim removed 7 bases at V and 6 bases at J, leaving 8 bases unmatched.

The rearrangement links TRBV6-6 to TRBJ2-7; TRBD1 matches 9 bases. CDR1 is MNHNY, CDR2 SVGAGI, per germline (reference sequence). The CDR3 has 15 amino acids. V dropped 6 bases and J dropped 4; count of bases not matched to a gene: 10. CDR3 amino acids: CASREQGAPSYEQYF. The CDR3 DNA is TGTGCCAGCAGGGAACAGGGGGCGCCTAGTTACGAGCAGTACTTC.

This clone has only one observation. The chain is built from TRBV12-3 or TRBV12-4 and TRBJ2-7, with D possibly TRBD2 on 5 matching bases. Trimming pared 4 bases from V and 6 bases from J, leaving 13 bases between. The CDR3 spans 13 residues. CDR3: CASSSSSTGEQYF. The CDR3 bases are TGTGCCAGCAGTTCTAGCTCGACCGGCGAGCAGTACTTC.

This chain joins TRBV10-3 and TRBJ1-2; TRBD1 matches at 9 bases. V lost 6 bases to trimming and J lost 0 bases; unmatched junction nucleotides: 20. Germline-derived CDR1 and CDR2 are ENHRY and SYGVKD. The CDR3 is made up of 20 amino acids. CDR3 in DNA: TGTGCCATCAGGGTAGGGACAGGGCTCCTCATCGGTCAAGCTAACTATGGCTACACCTTC. This sequence encodes CAIRVGTGLLIGQANYGYTF.

The chain links TRBV10-3 to TRBJ1-2; D gene uncertain. CDR1 and CDR2 from the germline V gene are ENHRY and SYGVKD. The CDR3 is made up of 12 amino acids. Trimming cost V 10 bases and J 3 bases, with 12 bases left between them. Written as DNA, the CDR3 is TGTGCCACCAACGACGGGTACTATGGCTACACCTTC. Translating it yields CATNDGYYGYTF.

This chain joins TRBV19 and TRBJ2-5, with 10 bases fitting TRBD1. The germline gives CDR1 LNHDA, CDR2 SQIVND (reference sequence). The CDR3 has 14 amino acids. Germline trimming cut 6 bases from V and 2 bases from J; bases unmatched to any gene: 3. The chain's CDR3 is CASRGTGAQETQYF. DNA for the CDR3: TGTGCCAGTAGAGGGACAGGGGCACAAGAGACCCAGTACTTC. Full variable domain (outside the CDR3, taken from reference TRBV19 and TRBJ2-5): DGGITQSPKYLFRKEGQNVTLSCEQNLNHDAMYWYRQDPGQGLRLIYYSQIVNDFQKGDIAEGYSVSREKKESFPLTVTSAQKNPTAFYLCASRGTGAQETQYFGPGTRLLVL.

The chain recombines TRBV5-1 with TRBJ1-1; D is perhaps TRBD1 (5 bases). Between the trimmed V and J ends, which lost 4 bases and 6 bases, there was a span of 19 bases. This CDR3 contains 15 residues. The germline V gene encodes CDR1 SGHRS and CDR2 YFSETQ. The CDR3 sequence is CASSRNQGEGAEAFF. The CDR3 DNA sequence: TGCGCCAGCAGCCGGAACCAAGGGGAAGGCGCTGAAGCTTTCTTT.

The chain links TRBV4-2 to TRBJ1-4; D unresolved. Germline loops: CDR1 LGHNA, CDR2 YNFKEQ. The germline V and J ends were trimmed by 6 bases and 0 bases, with 5 bases remaining between them. This CDR3 region has 13 residues. As DNA, the CDR3 is TGTGCCAGCAGTGCTGCAACTAATGAAAAACTGTTTTTT. Encoded protein: CASSAATNEKLFF.